The clone carrying this TCR beta chain was found a few times. Its specificity is not known. CDR1 SGHDT and CDR2 YYEEEE come from the germline V gene. This CDR3 comprises 16 residues. The V segment lost 9 bases and the J segment 1 base; nucleotides outside the gene matches: 9. The sample belongs to a study of molecular identifiers for immune sequencing clone quantification. Study background: Replicates partitioned RNA from approximately 20,000 or 100,000 naive CD8 cells into five parts, sequencing four. Study results and caveats: Clone sizes that are highly expanded could be underestimated when identical TCR molecules share a barcode.

TCRdb re-analysed the PCR reads in MiXCR, keeping a single row per CDR3 protein. The table includes 50,000 to 70,000 distinct CDR3 sequences, 18% detected once. The rearrangement links TRBV5-6 to TRBJ2-1; TRBD2 matches at 11 bases. The material sequenced was naive CD8+ T cells from blood, with Jurkat cell RNA spiked in. Subset defined: FACS-sorted CD8+CD4-CCR7+CD45RA+ naive T cells. The origin of this receptor is a human donor in good health. Some libraries in this study had Jurkat cell RNA spiked in. This chain's CDR3 is CATGVAGGVSYNEQFF. The DNA of the CDR3 is TGTGCCACAGGGGTAGCGGGAGGGGTTTCCTACAATGAGCAGTTCTTC.